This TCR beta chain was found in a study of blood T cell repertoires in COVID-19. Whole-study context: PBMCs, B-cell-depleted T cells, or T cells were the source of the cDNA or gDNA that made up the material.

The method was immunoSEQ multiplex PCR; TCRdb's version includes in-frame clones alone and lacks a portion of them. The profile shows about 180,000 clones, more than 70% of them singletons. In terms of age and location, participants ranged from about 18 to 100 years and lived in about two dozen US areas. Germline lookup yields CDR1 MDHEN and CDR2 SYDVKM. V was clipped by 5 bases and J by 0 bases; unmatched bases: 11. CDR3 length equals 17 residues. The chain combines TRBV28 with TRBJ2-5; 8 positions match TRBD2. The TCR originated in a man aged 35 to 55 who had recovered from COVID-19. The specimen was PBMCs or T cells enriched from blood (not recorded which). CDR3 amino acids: CASSPGRTSPNQETQYF. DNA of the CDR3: TGTGCCAGCAGTCCGGGACGGACTAGCCCCAACCAAGAGACCCAGTACTTC.